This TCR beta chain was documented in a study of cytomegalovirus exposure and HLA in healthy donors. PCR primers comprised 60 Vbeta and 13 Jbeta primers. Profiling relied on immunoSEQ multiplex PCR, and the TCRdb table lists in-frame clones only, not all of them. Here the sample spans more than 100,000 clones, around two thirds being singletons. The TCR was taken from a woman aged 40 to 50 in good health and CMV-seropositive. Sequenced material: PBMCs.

The CDR3 region is CASSPPRGPRTEAFF. CDR3 in DNA: TGTGCCAGCAGCCCCCCGAGGGGGCCAAGGACTGAAGCTTTCTTT. This chain links TRBV6-5 with TRBJ1-1, with 7 bases aligning to TRBD1. This CDR3 comprises 15 residues. Per germline, CDR1 MNHEY and CDR2 SVGAGI. V dropped 6 bases and J dropped 5; count of bases not matched to a gene: 12.